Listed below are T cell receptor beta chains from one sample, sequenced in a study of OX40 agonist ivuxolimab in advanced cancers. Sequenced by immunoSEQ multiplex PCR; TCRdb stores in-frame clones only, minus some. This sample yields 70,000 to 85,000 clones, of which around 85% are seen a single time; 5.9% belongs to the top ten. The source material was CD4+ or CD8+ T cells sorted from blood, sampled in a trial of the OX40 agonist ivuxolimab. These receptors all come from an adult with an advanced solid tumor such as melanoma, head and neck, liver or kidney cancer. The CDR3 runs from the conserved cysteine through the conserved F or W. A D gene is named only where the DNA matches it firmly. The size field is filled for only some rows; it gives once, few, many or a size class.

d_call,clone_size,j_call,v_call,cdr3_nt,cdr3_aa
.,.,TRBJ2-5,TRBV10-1,TGCGCCAGCAGCACTCCTGGGACTCCACAGTTGTACTTC,CASSTPGTPQLYF
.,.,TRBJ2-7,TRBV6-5,TGTGCCAGCAGTTACTCGAACCAGCGCGCCTTCGAGCAGTACTTC,CASSYSNQRAFEQYF
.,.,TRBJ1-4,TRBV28,.,CASSSSTDEKLFF
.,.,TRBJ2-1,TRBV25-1,TGTGCCAGCAGTGACCCCGAGGCAGGGGTCTACAATGAGCAGTTCTTC,CASSDPEAGVYNEQFF
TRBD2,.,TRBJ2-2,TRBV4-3,TGCGCCAGCAGCCATGGACTAGCGGCGAACACCGGGGAGCTGTTTTTT,CASSHGLAANTGELFF
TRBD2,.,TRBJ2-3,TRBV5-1,TGCGCCAGCAGCTTGGCGGCGGGAGGTCTGGATACGCAGTATTTT,CASSLAAGGLDTQYF
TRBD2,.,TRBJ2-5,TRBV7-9,TGTGCCAGCAGCTTAACGTTAGCGGGGGATCAAGAGACCCAGTACTTC,CASSLTLAGDQETQYF
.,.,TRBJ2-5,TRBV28,TGTGCCAGCACGGATGTGGGAGCGGCCCAAGAGACCCAGTACTTC,CASTDVGAAQETQYF
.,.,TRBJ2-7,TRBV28,TGTGCCAGCAGTTTGGACAGCTACGAGCAGTACTTC,CASSLDSYEQYF
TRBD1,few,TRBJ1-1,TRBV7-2,TGTGCCAGCAACCCTGCCGCGACAGGGGGCGCGAACACTGAAGCTTTCTTT,CASNPAATGGANTEAFF
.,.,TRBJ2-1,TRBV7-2,TGTGCCAGCAGCTTATCTGGCGGGGGCCGCCCCTACAATGAGCAGTTCTTC,CASSLSGGGRPYNEQFF
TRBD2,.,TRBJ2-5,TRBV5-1,TGCGCCAGCAGCTTGGTCCTAGCGGGGCAAGAGACCCAGTACTTC,CASSLVLAGQETQYF
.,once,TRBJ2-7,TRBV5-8,TGTGCCAGCAGCTTGGGACGTCCAAGCTCCTACGAGCAGTACTTC,CASSLGRPSSYEQYF
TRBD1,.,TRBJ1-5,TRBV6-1,TGTGCCAGCAGTGGGACAGGAAACAATCAGCCCCAGCATTTT,CASSGTGNNQPQHF
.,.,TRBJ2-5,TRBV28,TGTGCCAGCACCCGAGTGGAAGGGGGTATGGAGACCCAGTACTTC,CASTRVEGGMETQYF
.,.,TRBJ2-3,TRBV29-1,TGCAGCGTTGAGGACAGCTGGGGCACAGATACGCAGTATTTT,CSVEDSWGTDTQYF
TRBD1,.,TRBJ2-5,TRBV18,TGTGCCAGCTCACCGGGACAGGGGTGGGAGACCCAGTACTTC,CASSPGQGWETQYF
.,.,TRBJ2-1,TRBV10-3,TGTGCCATCAGTGAAGTGGGGGGAGATAATGAGCAGTTCTTC,CAISEVGGDNEQFF
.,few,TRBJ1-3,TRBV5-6,TGTGCCAGCAGCGAACGAAATACAGGGTTTGGAAACACCATATATTTT,CASSERNTGFGNTIYF
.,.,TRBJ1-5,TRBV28,TGTGCCACCCACACGGGGCTTGAAGGTCAGCCCCAGCATTTT,CATHTGLEGQPQHF
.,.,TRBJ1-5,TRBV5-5,TGTGCCAGCAGCTTACAGCTCAGAAGCAATCAGCCCCAGCATTTT,CASSLQLRSNQPQHF
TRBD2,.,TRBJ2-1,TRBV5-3,TGTGCCAGAAGCATTAGCGGGGGGGACTCCTACAATGAGCAGTTCTTC,CARSISGGDSYNEQFF
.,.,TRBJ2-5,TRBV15,TGTGCCACCAGCAGAGAGGGAGTCAAAGAGACCCAGTACTTC,CATSREGVKETQYF
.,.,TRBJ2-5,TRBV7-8,TGTGCCAGCAGCTTCGTCAAGACGGGGTACGGAGAGACCCAGTACTTC,CASSFVKTGYGETQYF
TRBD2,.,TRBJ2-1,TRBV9,TGTGCCAGCAGCCGCCACGTCACTAGCGGGAGTGGGAATGAGCAGTTCTTC,CASSRHVTSGSGNEQFF
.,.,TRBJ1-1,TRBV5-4,TGTGCCTGTGGGGGTGATAAGAACACTGAAGCTTTCTTT,CACGGDKNTEAFF
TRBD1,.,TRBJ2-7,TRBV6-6,TGTGCCAGCAGTCCTCGACAGGGGAGCTACGAGCAGTACTTC,CASSPRQGSYEQYF
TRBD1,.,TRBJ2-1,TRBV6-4,TGTGCCAGCAGTGAAAGGACAGGGGGTAATGAGCAGTTCTTC,CASSERTGGNEQFF
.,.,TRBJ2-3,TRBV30,TGTGCCTGGAATCCTCAGGCAGATACGCAGTATTTT,CAWNPQADTQYF
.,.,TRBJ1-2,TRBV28,TGTGCCAGCAGTTTAACCACGGTTAACTATGGCTACACCTTC,CASSLTTVNYGYTF
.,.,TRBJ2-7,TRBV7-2,TGTGCCAGCAGCACAATCCGGGACTCCTCCTACGAGCAGTACTTC,CASSTIRDSSYEQYF
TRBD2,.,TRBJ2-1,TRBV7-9,TGTGCCAGCAGCCCAGCAAGTAGAACTAGCGGGATGAGTCAGCATGAGCAGTTCTTC,CASSPASRTSGMSQHEQFF
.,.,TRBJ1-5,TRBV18,TGTGCCAGCTCACCACCCGGGGGCGCGAGTCAGCCCCAGCATTTT,CASSPPGGASQPQHF
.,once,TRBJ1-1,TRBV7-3,TGTGCCAGCAGCCCCGCGACAGGTTGGGCTGAAGCTTTCTTT,CASSPATGWAEAFF
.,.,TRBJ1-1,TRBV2,TGTGCCAGCAGTGACACAGGAGGGCGCACTGAAGCTTTCTTT,CASSDTGGRTEAFF
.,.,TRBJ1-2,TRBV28,TGTGCCAGCACGGGGAGTCCAACCAGTGGCTACACCTTC,CASTGSPTSGYTF
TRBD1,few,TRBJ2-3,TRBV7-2,TGTGCCAGCAGCTCACAGGGGGGCTCCGGCACAGATACGCAGTATTTT,CASSSQGGSGTDTQYF
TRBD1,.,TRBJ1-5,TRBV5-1,TGCGCCAGCTCCCGGGGACAGGGGGCTAATCAGCCCCAGCATTTT,CASSRGQGANQPQHF
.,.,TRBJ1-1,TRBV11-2,TGTGCCAGCAGCCCTCTCACTGAAGCTTTCTTT,CASSPLTEAFF
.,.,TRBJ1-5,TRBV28,TGTGCCAGCAGTTTTCAGGGAAGGTACCAGCCCCAGCATTTT,CASSFQGRYQPQHF
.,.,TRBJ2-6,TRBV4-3,TGCGCCAGCAGCCAAGAGGTGGCAGGGACCCTTTCGGGGGCCAACGTCCTGACTTTC,CASSQEVAGTLSGANVLTF
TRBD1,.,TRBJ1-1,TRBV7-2,TGTGCCAGCAGAATCGGGACAGGGTACACTGAAGCTTTCTTT,CASRIGTGYTEAFF
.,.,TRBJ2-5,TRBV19,TGTGCCAGTAGTATAGCGGCGGAAGTAGAGACCCAGTACTTC,CASSIAAEVETQYF
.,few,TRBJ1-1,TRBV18,TGTGCCAGCTCACCAGTTTTAGACACTGAAGCTTTCTTT,CASSPVLDTEAFF
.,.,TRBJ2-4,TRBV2,TGTGCCAGCGGCGGAGGATCAGCCAAAAACATTCAGTACTTC,CASGGGSAKNIQYF
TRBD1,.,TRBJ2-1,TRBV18,TGTGCCAGCTCACTGGGACAGGGGGCGTCTCTCTTC,CASSLGQGASLF
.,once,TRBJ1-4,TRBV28,TGTGCCACACGACCCGGCGGGCGGGCGGGTGAAAAACTGTTTTTT,CATRPGGRAGEKLFF
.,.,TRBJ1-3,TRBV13,TGTGCCAGCAGCTCCCCACAGGGCCGGGTTGAAAACACCATATATTTT,CASSSPQGRVENTIYF
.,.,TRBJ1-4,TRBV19,TGTGCCACAAATATCGGGGGGACAACTAATGAAAAACTGTTTTTT,CATNIGGTTNEKLFF
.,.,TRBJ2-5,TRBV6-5,TGTGCCAGCAGTTACTCGGCAGGGTTTGTCCAAGAGACCCAGTACTTC,CASSYSAGFVQETQYF
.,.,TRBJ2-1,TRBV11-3,TGTGCCAGCAGCTTAGATAGGGATGCACAGCAGTTCTTC,CASSLDRDAQQFF
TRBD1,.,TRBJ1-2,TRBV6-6,TGTGCCAGCTCACAAAATATCTTTGACAGGGACTATGGCTACACCTTC,CASSQNIFDRDYGYTF
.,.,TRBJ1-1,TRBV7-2,TGTGCCAGCAGCCAAGGGCGGCCGAACACTGAAGCTTTCTTT,CASSQGRPNTEAFF
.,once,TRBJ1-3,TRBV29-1,TGCAGCGTCCAGGGGCTCAACTCTGGAAACACCATATATTTT,CSVQGLNSGNTIYF
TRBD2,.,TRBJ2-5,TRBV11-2,TGTGCCAGCAGTAGGGGAGGGAGAGAGACCCAGTACTTC,CASSRGGRETQYF
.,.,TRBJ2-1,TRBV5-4,TGTGCCAGCAGCACCGGAGGGGGCGAGCAGTTCTTC,CASSTGGGEQFF
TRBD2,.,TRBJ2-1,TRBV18,TGTGCCAGCTCACCCACCTCGGGGGGACAGTTCTTC,CASSPTSGGQFF